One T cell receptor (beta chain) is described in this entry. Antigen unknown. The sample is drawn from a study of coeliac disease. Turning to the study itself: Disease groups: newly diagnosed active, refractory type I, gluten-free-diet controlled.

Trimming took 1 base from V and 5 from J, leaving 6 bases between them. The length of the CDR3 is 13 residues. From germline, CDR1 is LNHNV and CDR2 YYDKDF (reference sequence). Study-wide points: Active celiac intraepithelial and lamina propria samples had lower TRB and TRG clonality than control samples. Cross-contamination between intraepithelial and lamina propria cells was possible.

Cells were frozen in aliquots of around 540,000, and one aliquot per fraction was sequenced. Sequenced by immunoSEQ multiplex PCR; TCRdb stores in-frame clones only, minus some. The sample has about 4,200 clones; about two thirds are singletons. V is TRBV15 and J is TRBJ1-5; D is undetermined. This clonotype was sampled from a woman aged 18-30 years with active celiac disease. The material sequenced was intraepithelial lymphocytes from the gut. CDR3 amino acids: CATSRGGDQPQHF. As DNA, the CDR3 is TGTGCCACCAGCAGAGGGGGAGATCAGCCCCAGCATTTT.